The 5 T cell receptor beta chains in this list originate from one sample, sequenced in a study of OX40 agonist ivuxolimab in advanced cancers. The data were produced by immunoSEQ multiplex PCR, yet TCRdb's version contains in-frame clones alone and is incomplete. The sample lists tens of thousands of clones, approximately 86% occurring once. This specimen was CD4+ or CD8+ T cells sorted from blood, taken in a trial of the OX40 agonist ivuxolimab. All receptors come from an adult with an advanced solid tumor such as melanoma, head and neck, liver or kidney cancer.

The rearrangement uses TRBV30 and TRBJ1-1, with D unclear. The length of the CDR3 is 14 residues. V was trimmed by 7 bases and J by 1 base, leaving 16 bases between them. The germline CDR1 and CDR2 sequences are GTSNPN and SVGIG (reference sequence). The CDR3, as DNA: TGTGCCTTAAATTCGGACTGGAGGAACACTGAAGCTTTCTTT. Protein product: CALNSDWRNTEAFF.

CDR3 in amino acids: CASSLGGYGYTF. The CDR3 DNA reads as TGTGCCAGCAGTTTAGGAGGGTATGGCTACACCTTC. The chain uses TRBV28 and TRBJ1-2; D unresolved. The CDR3 loop spans 12 amino acids. The V and J ends lost 2 bases and 5 bases respectively, with 6 bases between them. CDR1 is MDHEN, CDR2 SYDVKM, per germline.

V usage is TRBV5-1 and J usage is TRBJ2-5, with D tentatively TRBD1 (7 bases). CDR3 size: 14 residues. The V gene lost 7 bases and the J gene lost 5 bases, with 18 bases spanning the gap. CDR1 is SGHRS and CDR2 is YFSETQ in the germline V gene. CDR3: CASRAGGIVETQYF. The CDR3 nucleotides are TGCGCCAGCCGCGCAGGGGGGATAGTGGAGACCCAGTACTTC. The full variable domain, its missing parts supplied by reference TRBV5-1 and TRBJ2-5, is KAGVTQTPRYLIKTRGQQVTLSCSPISGHRSVSWYQQTPGQGLQFLFEYFSETQRNKGNFPGRFSGRQFSNSRSEMNVSTLELGDSALYLCASRAGGIVETQYFGPGTRLLVL.

This clone occurred once. The chain uses TRBV28 and TRBJ1-2; 9 nucleotides agree with TRBD1. Germline V gene data show CDR1 as MDHEN and CDR2 as SYDVKM. V dropped 6 bases and J dropped 6; count of bases not matched to a gene: 5. This CDR3 is 13 amino acids long. The CDR3 nucleotides read TGTGCCAGCAGGCCCGACAGGGGGAATGGCTACACCTTC. Its protein is CASRPDRGNGYTF.

V and J are TRBV7-9 and TRBJ1-4; TRBD1 matches at 7 bases. The CDR3 extends over 14 amino acids. V lost 5 bases, J lost 8 bases, and 8 bases stayed unmatched. Germline-derived CDR1 and CDR2 are SEHNR and FQNEAQ (reference sequence). Written as DNA, the CDR3 is TGTGCCAGCAGCATTACCGGGACAGAAGAAAAACTGTTTTTT. It specifies CASSITGTEEKLFF.